A selection of T cell receptor beta chains follows, all from one sample in a study of cytomegalovirus exposure and HLA in healthy donors. Some clones are missing from TCRdb's copy, which holds only in-frame ones; the method was immunoSEQ multiplex PCR. The sample consists of around 200,000 clones, 79% of them appearing once. Sequences were obtained from PBMCs. Source of these receptors: a woman aged 25 to 45 in good health and CMV-seropositive. CDR3s include the opening cysteine and the closing phenylalanine or tryptophan. The D gene is left open where the match is weak. Clone size is stated in some rows and not others, as once, few, many or a class when expanded.

cdr3_nt cdr3_aa j_call d_call clone_size v_call
TGTGCTAGTGGTTTGGACAGGGGTCAGCCCCAGCATTTT CASGLDRGQPQHF TRBJ1-5 TRBD1 . TRBV12-5
TGCGCCAGCAGCTTGACCCCAGGGTCGAACACCGGGGAGCTGTTTTTT CASSLTPGSNTGELFF TRBJ2-2 . . TRBV5-1
TGTGCCAGCAGCTCTATTAGCGGGAGGGCCCGAGATACGCAGTATTTT CASSSISGRARDTQYF TRBJ2-3 TRBD2 once TRBV11-2
TGCGCCAGCAGCTTGTTCCGGACAGGGGGTACCGGGGAGCTGTTTTTT CASSLFRTGGTGELFF TRBJ2-2 TRBD1 . TRBV5-1
TGTGCCAGCAGTGAAACCGACAGGGGGTTGGTCGGCTACACCTTC CASSETDRGLVGYTF TRBJ1-2 TRBD1 . TRBV6-1
TGTGCCAGCAGCACTAGCGGGGGAGCATACAATGAGCAGTTCTTC CASSTSGGAYNEQFF TRBJ2-1 TRBD2 . TRBV7-2
TGCGCCAGCAGCTCGGGAGGGACTAGGGATTCACCCCTCCACTTT CASSSGGTRDSPLHF TRBJ1-6 . few TRBV5-1
TGTGCCAACTCCGGGACTCTTATCCCCCACAAAGGAGAGCAGTTCTTC CANSGTLIPHKGEQFF TRBJ2-1 . once TRBV2
TGTGCCAGCAGTACCTTAGCGGGAGATCCCCTTTACGAGCAGTACTTC CASSTLAGDPLYEQYF TRBJ2-7 TRBD2 . TRBV27
TGTGCCAGCAGTGAATTCCCCTTGGCAAACACTGAAGCTTTCTTT CASSEFPLANTEAFF TRBJ1-1 . . TRBV2